This passage covers 27 T cell receptor beta chains from one sample sequenced in a study of human CD8 memory T cell subsets. Sequencing libraries of TCR beta were made by UMI-labeled 5' RACE. From the 5' RACE reads, TCRdb lists one entry per CDR3 protein and no DNA. The sample has more than 10,000 distinct CDR3 sequences. Sequenced: CD8+ stem-like memory T cells (TSCM and TCM) sorted from PBMCs. Subset meaning: stem-like memory CD8 T cells (TSTEM), CCR7+ PD-1- TIGIT-. The receptors come from a human donor in good health.

This chain uses TRBV7-3 with TRBJ2-2; with no DNA, the TCRdb D assignment of TRBD1 cannot be verified. CDR1 and CDR2 (germline): SGHTA, FQGTGA. The CDR3 is made up of 12 amino acids. The CDR3 region is CASWAGTGELFF.

V and J are TRBV19 and TRBJ2-7; there is no DNA to check the TCRdb D call of TRBD1. The CDR3 has 13 residues. CDR1 and CDR2 (germline): LNHDA, SQIVND (reference sequence). This chain's CDR3 is CASSIGQNYEQYF.

This chain links TRBV9 with TRBJ2-5; checking the TCRdb D call of TRBD2 is not possible without DNA. CDR1 and CDR2 (germline): SGDLS, YYNGEE. The CDR3 runs 19 residues. CDR3 region: CASSPPRGLAGGFQETQYF.

V and J are TRBV13 and TRBJ2-2; TCRdb selects TRBD2, and the lack of DNA leaves this call unchecked. The CDR3 spans 13 residues. CDR1 PRHDT and CDR2 FYEKMQ come from the germline V gene (reference sequence). The CDR3 sequence is CASNVLGAGELFF. The variable domain in full, completed from reference TRBV13 and TRBJ2-2, reads AAGVIQSPRHLIKEKRETATLKCYPIPRHDTVYWYQQGPGQDPQFLISFYEKMQSDKGSIPDRFSAQQFSDYHSELNMSSLELGDSALYFCASNVLGAGELFFGEGSRLTVL.

The gene calls are TRBV19 and TRBJ2-2. There are 14 residues in the CDR3. Germline values: CDR1 LNHDA, CDR2 SQIVND (reference sequence). CDR3 amino acids: CASSIRHDTGELFF.

CDR3: CASSQESVNTDTQYF. The chain combines TRBV4-2 with TRBJ2-3. Germline V gene data show CDR1 as LGHNA and CDR2 as YNFKEQ. The CDR3 has 15 amino acids.

The V call is TRBV6-5, the J call TRBJ2-7; TCRdb outputs TRBD1, but without DNA this stays unchecked. The CDR3 has 14 amino acids. CDR1 is MNHEY and CDR2 is SVGAGI in the germline V gene. CDR3 region: CASQKEGEGYEQYF.

V is TRBV3-1 and J is TRBJ2-3; TCRdb outputs TRBD2, but without DNA this stays unchecked. There are 17 residues in the CDR3. From germline, CDR1 is LGHDT and CDR2 YNNKEL (reference sequence). CDR3 sequence reads: CASSQEITSGGPPPQYF.

The chain recombines TRBV25-1 with TRBJ2-7. The germline gives CDR1 MGHDK, CDR2 SYGVNS. The CDR3 is 12 residues long. CDR3 amino acids: CATDGHSYEQYF.

This rearrangement joins TRBV14 to TRBJ2-3; lacking DNA, the TRBD1 call made by TCRdb goes unchecked. The CDR3 sequence is 14 residues long. CDR1 is SGHDN, CDR2 FVKESK, per germline. CDR3 sequence reads: CASSQVPGTDTQYF.

The rearrangement links TRBV2 to TRBJ2-3; with no DNA, the TCRdb D assignment of TRBD2 cannot be verified. The CDR3 sequence is 16 residues long. Germline-derived CDR1 and CDR2 are SNHLY and FYNNEI. The CDR3: CASSEGTLAVTDTQYF.

The V call is TRBV10-3, the J call TRBJ2-3; the TCRdb D gene call, TRBD1, has no DNA to confirm it. The germline gives CDR1 ENHRY, CDR2 SYGVKD. CDR3 length equals 12 residues. CDR3 loop: CASRGVEDTQYF.

The chain joins TRBV5-1 to TRBJ2-1; the D call of TRBD1 rests on TCRdb alone, since no DNA is present to check it. Germline CDR1 is SGHRS and CDR2 is YFSETQ. This CDR3 has 14 residues. The CDR3 sequence: CASSSTGSYNEQFF.

This clonotype is large (0.1 to 1%) by frequency. CDR3 loop: CASSYPGNSNQPQHF. The gene calls are TRBV6-6 and TRBJ1-5; TCRdb's D gene call, TRBD1, goes unchecked for lack of DNA. There are 15 residues in the CDR3. Germline V CDR1 and CDR2: MNHNY, SVGAGI (reference sequence).

This sequence joins TRBV7-7 and TRBJ2-2; TCRdb returns TRBD2, unconfirmable since there is no DNA. This CDR3 has 15 residues. Germline loops: CDR1 SSHAT, CDR2 FNYEAQ (reference sequence). This CDR3 is CASSSTSGSPRELFF.

The gene calls are TRBV19 and TRBJ1-5; without DNA, the TCRdb call of TRBD1 cannot be checked. CDR3 length: 15 amino acids. Germline CDR1 reads LNHDA; CDR2 reads SQIVND (reference sequence). The CDR3 region is CASSDRGGGNQPQHF.

The chain has TRBV18 and TRBJ2-1; absent DNA, TCRdb's TRBD2 call cannot be checked. Looked up from germline, CDR1 is KGHSH and CDR2 is LQKENI. The CDR3 contains 16 residues. This chain's CDR3 is CASSQTGDFPYNEQFF.

This clonotype is identified as medium-sized from frequency. The rearrangement links TRBV7-6 to TRBJ2-2; without DNA, the TCRdb call of TRBD1 cannot be checked. The V gene's germline CDR1 is SGHVS and CDR2 FNYEAQ. The CDR3 contains 13 residues. The CDR3 sequence is CASRGQNTGELFF.

By frequency, this clonotype is medium-sized. This chain joins TRBV12-3 or TRBV12-4 and TRBJ2-7. The CDR3 consists of 13 residues. The CDR3 loop reads CASSLGQQTEQYF.

The gene calls are TRBV5-1 and TRBJ2-7. Per germline, CDR1 SGHRS and CDR2 YFSETQ. The CDR3 contains 14 residues. The CDR3: CASSWGQSSYEQYF.

Measured by frequency, this clonotype is medium-sized (0.01 to 0.1%). The gene calls are TRBV15 and TRBJ1-2; TCRdb outputs TRBD1, but without DNA this stays unchecked. The CDR3 runs to 14 residues. Germline V CDR1 and CDR2: LNHNV, YYDKDF (reference sequence). CDR3 in amino acids: CATSRRTGDWSYTF.

This chain joins TRBV27 and TRBJ2-1. The CDR3 sequence is 12 residues long. Looked up from germline, CDR1 is MNHEY and CDR2 is SMNVEV (reference sequence). This chain's CDR3 is CASWSGNQGQFF.

The V call is TRBV27, the J call TRBJ2-5; with no DNA, the TCRdb D assignment of TRBD1 cannot be verified. The CDR3 is made up of 13 amino acids. Germline V gene data show CDR1 as MNHEY and CDR2 as SMNVEV (reference sequence). CDR3 loop: CASSTDRKETQYF.

CDR3 amino acids: CASSRTGRGPEAFF. V is TRBV19 and J is TRBJ1-1; TCRdb's D gene call, TRBD1, goes unchecked for lack of DNA. Germline V lookup: CDR1 LNHDA, CDR2 SQIVND (reference sequence). CDR3 size: 14 residues. Based on the CDR3 plus reference TRBV19 and TRBJ1-1, the full variable domain is DGGITQSPKYLFRKEGQNVTLSCEQNLNHDAMYWYRQDPGQGLRLIYYSQIVNDFQKGDIAEGYSVSREKKESFPLTVTSAQKNPTAFYLCASSRTGRGPEAFFGQGTRLTVV.

The chain couples TRBV27 to TRBJ2-3; the D call of TRBD2 rests on TCRdb alone, since no DNA is present to check it. Germline loops: CDR1 MNHEY, CDR2 SMNVEV (reference sequence). The CDR3 consists of 17 residues. CDR3 region: CASSPASLAGGADTQYF.

V usage is TRBV7-6 and J usage is TRBJ2-1; absent DNA, TCRdb's TRBD1 call cannot be checked. The CDR3 has 15 amino acids. The germline V gene encodes CDR1 SGHVS and CDR2 FNYEAQ. This CDR3 reads CASSLAGDHNNEQFF. Full variable domain (remainder filled in from reference TRBV7-6 and TRBJ2-1): GAGVSQSPRYKVTKRGQDVALRCDPISGHVSLYWYRQALGQGPEFLTYFNYEAQQDKSGLPNDRFSAERPEGSISTLTIQRTEQRDSAMYRCASSLAGDHNNEQFFGPGTRLTVL.

V usage is TRBV7-3 and J usage is TRBJ2-3; TCRdb calls TRBD2, which cannot be checked without DNA. This CDR3 is 14 amino acids long. The germline CDR1 and CDR2 sequences are SGHTA and FQGTGA. The CDR3 loop reads CASSLARFTDTQYF.